This is a list of T cell receptor beta chains from one sample in a study of cytomegalovirus exposure and HLA in healthy donors. Profiled with immunoSEQ multiplex PCR; TCRdb holds only in-frame clones, not every one. The sample has 150,000 or so clones; around 80% are singletons. Sequences were obtained from PBMCs. These receptors were collected from a woman aged 40 to 50 in good health and CMV-seronegative. CDR3s leave out the opening cysteine and the closing phenylalanine or tryptophan.

V gene	J gene	CDR3 protein
TRBV9	TRBJ1-2	ASSPIRGLAYGYT
TRBV2	TRBJ2-3	ASTPGLASDTQY
TRBV5-1	TRBJ1-1	ASSFGQTEAF
TRBV4-2	TRBJ2-2	ASSQPGQKTGELF
TRBV7-2	TRBJ2-5	ASSLLRETQY
TRBV7-6	TRBJ2-5	ASSLGGPKRETQY
TRBV5-8	TRBJ2-5	ASSFAGQGGETQY
TRBV7-9	TRBJ2-2	ASSPGDRLLTGELF
TRBV5-1	TRBJ2-1	ASSLALAGYNEQF
TRBV15	TRBJ2-1	ATSMFLRADYNEQF
TRBV6-5	TRBJ2-3	ASSQTGDTQY
TRBV4-2	TRBJ2-2	ASSQDMASPGELF
TRBV28	TRBJ1-3	ASGQGRNTIY
TRBV19	TRBJ2-6	ASMVGDRGSGANVLT
TRBV11-3	TRBJ2-3	ASTPTPGVHTQY
TRBV2	TRBJ2-1	ASSARTPYNEQF
TRBV4-2	TRBJ2-2	ASSHGSSLGELF
TRBV29-1	TRBJ2-2	SVDRDNTGELF
TRBV7-2	TRBJ1-1	ASSQGMNTEAF
TRBV28	TRBJ2-1	ASNIPGQDLNEQF
TRBV2	TRBJ2-5	ASSAGTGGRETQY
TRBV10-3	TRBJ1-1	AIRRGSPNTEAF
TRBV11-3	TRBJ1-3	ASSLTGSGNTIY
TRBV25-1	TRBJ2-3	ASSDPGQGPDTQY
TRBV10-3	TRBJ2-1	AISETASGLAARDNEQF
TRBV9	TRBJ1-2	ASSVGGTALSYGYT
TRBV28	TRBJ1-2	ASSLFPGGVGYT
TRBV5-1	TRBJ2-1	ASRIAGVSNNEQF
TRBV2	TRBJ2-7	ASRATGGSYEQY
TRBV11-2	TRBJ1-4	ASRTWGLEKLF
TRBV5-1	TRBJ2-3	ASSASDRATDTQY
TRBV9	TRBJ2-3	ASSVGGLADSTDTQY
TRBV2	TRBJ2-1	ASSDRGTTLNEQF
TRBV13	TRBJ2-3	ASSLFVSTSGYTDTQY
TRBV10-3	TRBJ1-2	AISRAGTGESGGYT
TRBV7-3	TRBJ2-1	ASSLEPGSYNEQF
TRBV28	TRBJ2-2	ASSPRTSEAGELF
TRBV7-7	TRBJ2-1	ASSSWPGDEQF
TRBV4-1	TRBJ2-1	ASSQEGGGGLPQF
TRBV5-1	TRBJ2-2	ASSYATGGTGELF
TRBV6-6	TRBJ2-7	ASSYSASGAYEQY
TRBV29-1	TRBJ2-5	SVWGLAGTVGETQY
TRBV7-7	TRBJ2-1	ASSLEVAGGRNEQF
TRBV6-6	TRBJ2-3	ASSYVGLAGDTQY
TRBV27	TRBJ2-5	ASSSAVGILNRGVETQY
TRBV4-1	TRBJ2-3	ASSQDPPFGPSGSLDTQY
TRBV2	TRBJ2-5	ASSAKREMGGQETQY
TRBV7-9	TRBJ1-5	ASSLSGNLNQPQH
TRBV6-5	TRBJ2-3	ASSYSSGISTDTQY
TRBV6-5	TRBJ2-7	ASNSPGVGEQY